This T cell receptor beta chain was recovered during a study of persistence of HIV-infected CD4 T cells. An overlapping HIV-1 Gag peptide pool stimulated these cells at 0.95 to 1 ug/peptide/mL. CD40L-negative CD69-negative CD45RO-high memory CD4+ T cells were sorted as populations depleted of antigen-responding cells. CD4+ T cell counts exceeded 400 cells/uL; CMV serology was positive. This clone showed up just a few times. The antigen is undetermined. This CDR3 region has 13 residues. Germline V gene lookup returns CDR1 LNHDA and CDR2 SQIVND (reference sequence). Trimming left V 3 bases short and J 2 bases short, with 7 bases between. Sequencing used immunoSEQ version 4 in survey mode. This table comes from immunoSEQ multiplex PCR, and its TCRdb copy is limited to in-frame clones, with some not included. The sample shows about 40,000 clones, around 82% of them seen only once.

The specimen comprised CD4+ T cells sorted from PBMCs after approximately 19-hour stimulation, sampled from a patient who received antiretroviral therapy. This chain uses TRBV19 with TRBJ1-1; a possible D gene is TRBD1 (5 bases). The sequence came from an adult man with HIV who was CMV-seropositive. CDR3 nucleotides: TGTGCCAGTAGTATCGGGGGAAACACTGAAGCTTTCTTT. It encodes CASSIGGNTEAFF.